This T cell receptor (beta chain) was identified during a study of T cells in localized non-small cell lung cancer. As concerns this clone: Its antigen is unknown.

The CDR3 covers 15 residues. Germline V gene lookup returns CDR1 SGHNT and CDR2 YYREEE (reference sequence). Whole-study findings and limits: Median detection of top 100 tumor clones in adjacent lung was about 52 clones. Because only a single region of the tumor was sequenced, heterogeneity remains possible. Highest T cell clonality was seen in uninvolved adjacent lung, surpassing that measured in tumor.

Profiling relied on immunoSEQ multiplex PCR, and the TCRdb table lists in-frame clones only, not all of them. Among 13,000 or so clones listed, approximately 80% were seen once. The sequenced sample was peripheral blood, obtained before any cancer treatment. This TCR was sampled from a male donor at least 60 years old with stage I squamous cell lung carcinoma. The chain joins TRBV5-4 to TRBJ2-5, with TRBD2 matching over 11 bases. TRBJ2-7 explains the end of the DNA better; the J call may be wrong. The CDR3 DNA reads TGTGCCAGCAGCTTGGAACTAGCGGGAGCCTACGAGCAGTACTTC. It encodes CASSLELAGAYEQYF.